This is a list of T cell receptor beta chains from one sample in a study of shared clonotypes between healthy human individuals. Data came from immunoSEQ multiplex PCR; TCRdb stores just in-frame clones and leaves some out. The sample includes about 2 million clones, 90% to 95% seen only once; the top ten take more than 0.1%. Sample: naive CD4+ T cells sorted from blood. The origin of the receptors is a man between 18 and 35 years old in good health. CDR3s include the opening cysteine and the closing phenylalanine or tryptophan. D genes are given only for firm matches. Where a row states a size, it is once, few, many or the class of an expanded clone; other rows omit it.

v_call,d_call,j_call,clone_size,cdr3_nt,cdr3_aa
TRBV29-1,-,TRBJ2-5,-,TGCAGCGTTCGTATGGAGACCCAGTACTTC,CSVRMETQYF
TRBV6-1,-,TRBJ2-3,-,TGTGCCAGCAGTGCGGGGGAGGTGGGAGATACGCAGTATTTT,CASSAGEVGDTQYF
TRBV6-5,-,TRBJ1-4,-,TGTGCCAGCAGTTACAGGCCAACTAATGAAAAACTGTTTTTT,CASSYRPTNEKLFF
TRBV2,-,TRBJ1-4,-,TGTGCCAGCAGTGAGTGGGTCTCACGGAATGAAAAACTGTTTTTT,CASSEWVSRNEKLFF
TRBV5-6,-,TRBJ2-4,-,TGTGCCAGCAGCTTGACTAGCCTCCTCGCCAAAAACATTCAGTACTTC,CASSLTSLLAKNIQYF
TRBV6-5,-,TRBJ2-7,-,TGTGCCAGCAGTTACTCGGCCCTCGGAGGATACGAGCAGTACTTC,CASSYSALGGYEQYF
TRBV6-5,TRBD1,TRBJ1-6,-,TGTGCCAGCAGCCGCGCGACAGGGTATAATTCACCCCTCCACTTT,CASSRATGYNSPLHF
TRBV6-5,-,TRBJ2-2,-,TGTGCCAGCTCAAATGGACCGAACACCGGGGAGCTGTTTTTT,CASSNGPNTGELFF
TRBV18,-,TRBJ2-5,-,TGTGCCAGCTCACAGGGCATCCAAGAGACCCAGTACTTC,CASSQGIQETQYF
TRBV4-3,TRBD1,TRBJ2-5,-,TGCGCCAGCAGCCAAACAGGGGGCGCAGGGGAGACCCAGTACTTC,CASSQTGGAGETQYF
TRBV10-3,-,TRBJ2-1,few,TGTGCCATCAGTAGGGACAATGAGCAGTTCTTC,CAISRDNEQFF
TRBV6-5,TRBD1,TRBJ2-7,-,TGTGCCAGCGGGAGACAGGGGGTCGGCTACGAGCAGTACTTC,CASGRQGVGYEQYF
TRBV29-1,-,TRBJ2-2,-,TGCAGCGCAGGACCGTCGAACACCGGGGAGCTGTTTTTT,CSAGPSNTGELFF
TRBV10-3,-,TRBJ1-1,-,TGTGCCATCAGTCTTGGGGGAGACACTGAAGCTTTCTTT,CAISLGGDTEAFF
TRBV28,-,TRBJ2-1,-,TGTGCCAGCAGGCCCGGGACCCACTCCTACAATGAGCAGTTCTTC,CASRPGTHSYNEQFF
TRBV10-3,-,TRBJ2-1,once,TGTGCCATCAGGGACTCAGACTTAGAAAGGGAGTTCTTC,CAIRDSDLEREFF
TRBV6-5,-,TRBJ1-5,-,TGTGCCAGCAGGGCAGACCGGTTTAGCAATCAGCCCCAGCATTTT,CASRADRFSNQPQHF
TRBV15,-,TRBJ2-7,-,TGTGCCACCAGCAGAGCTCTCCAGAACGAGCAGTACTTC,CATSRALQNEQYF
TRBV5-3,TRBD2,TRBJ2-1,-,TGTGCCAGAAGCTCCAGGCGTTTCAGCGGGAGGGACACCTACAATGAGCAGTTCTTC,CARSSRRFSGRDTYNEQFF
TRBV2,-,TRBJ2-2,once,TGTGCCAGCAGTGAAGAAACCGCGAACACCGGGGAGCTGTTTTTT,CASSEETANTGELFF
TRBV5-1,TRBD2,TRBJ2-3,-,TGCGCCAGCAGTTGGGGGAGGGACACAGATACGCAGTATTTT,CASSWGRDTDTQYF
TRBV9,-,TRBJ2-5,-,TGTGCCAGCAGTACCGGAGGGGCCGTGGAGACCCAGTACTTC,CASSTGGAVETQYF
TRBV4-1,-,TRBJ2-5,-,TGCGCCAGCAGCCAAGTCGAGGGAGGGGGTCGGGAGACCCAGTACTTC,CASSQVEGGGRETQYF
TRBV6-4,TRBD1,TRBJ1-3,-,TGTGCCAGCAGTGAACCCCCGACAGGGAGGAGAAACACCATATATTTT,CASSEPPTGRRNTIYF
TRBV7-9,-,TRBJ2-7,-,TGTGCCAGCAGCTTAGCTGCCGGGCCTACCTACGAGCAGTACTTC,CASSLAAGPTYEQYF
TRBV4-1,-,TRBJ1-6,-,TGCGCCAGCAGCCAAGATCCCTCACAGCAGCTCTATAATTCACCCCTCCACTTT,CASSQDPSQQLYNSPLHF
TRBV5-1,TRBD1,TRBJ2-7,-,TGCGCCAGCAGCGCCGACAGGGGGCGCGTGAACGAGCAGTACTTC,CASSADRGRVNEQYF
TRBV18,-,TRBJ1-6,once,TGTGCCAGCTCACCTAGTGGAGTACCAAATTCACCCCTCCACTTT,CASSPSGVPNSPLHF
TRBV6-6,-,TRBJ2-2,-,TGTGCCAGCAGGGGAACCGGGGAGCTGTTTTTT,CASRGTGELFF
TRBV4-3,-,TRBJ2-2,-,TGCGCCAGCAGCCAAGATGCAACAGGGTCCTTTAGTCGGACCGGGGAGCTGTTTTTT,CASSQDATGSFSRTGELFF
TRBV30,-,TRBJ2-1,-,TGTGCCTGGAGCCGAAACACTTACTGGGATCCGGAATTAGCGGATGAGCAGTTCTTC,CAWSRNTYWDPELADEQFF
TRBV2,TRBD1,TRBJ1-3,once,TGTGCCAGCAGTAAGGGGGCTAAGTGGGGAAACACCATATATTTT,CASSKGAKWGNTIYF
TRBV10-2,-,TRBJ1-4,once,TGCGCCAGCAGTGCACAGACTAATGAAAAACTGTTTTTT,CASSAQTNEKLFF
TRBV9,TRBD1,TRBJ1-2,-,TGTGCCAGCAGCACAGGGGGCGGCTACACCTTC,CASSTGGGYTF
TRBV5-4,TRBD2,TRBJ2-3,-,TGTGCCAGCAGACAAGGGACTAGCGGGGGAACCACAGATACGCAGTATTTT,CASRQGTSGGTTDTQYF
TRBV7-8,TRBD1,TRBJ1-4,-,TGTGCCAGCAGCTTAGAGGGGGCCAGGGGGCCGGCTAATGAAAAACTGTTTTTT,CASSLEGARGPANEKLFF
TRBV5-1,-,TRBJ1-6,-,TGCGCCAGCAGCCTGGACATAAATAATTCACCCCTCCACTTT,CASSLDINNSPLHF
TRBV9,-,TRBJ2-2,few,TGTGCCAGCAGCGTAGCGGGGGCGAACACCGGGGAGCTGTTTTTT,CASSVAGANTGELFF
TRBV2,-,TRBJ2-2,-,TGTGCCAGCAGGGGCACTTACACCGGGGAGCTGTTTTTT,CASRGTYTGELFF
TRBV5-4,TRBD1,TRBJ2-7,-,TGTGCCAGCAGTATCGGACAGGGAACGTACGAGCAGTACTTC,CASSIGQGTYEQYF
TRBV6-5,-,TRBJ1-1,-,TGTGCCAGCAGTTACTCGAAGGGGCCCCTGGAAGCTTTCTTT,CASSYSKGPLEAFF
TRBV6-5,-,TRBJ1-1,-,TGTGCCAGCAGTTCTGACAGACACACTGAAGCTTTCTTT,CASSSDRHTEAFF
TRBV30,-,TRBJ2-2,-,TGTGCCTGGAGAGAGGGGACGAACACCGGGGAGCTGTTTTTT,CAWREGTNTGELFF
TRBV9,-,TRBJ2-2,-,TGTGCCAGCAGGCCCGGGACGCACACCGGGGAGCTGTTTTTT,CASRPGTHTGELFF
TRBV2,TRBD1,TRBJ1-1,-,TGTGCCAGCAGTACACAGGGGTTGAACACTGAAGCTTTCTTT,CASSTQGLNTEAFF
TRBV5-4,TRBD2,TRBJ2-7,-,TGTGCCACCAAGACTAGCGGGTCGTCCGCCTACGAGCAGTACTTC,CATKTSGSSAYEQYF
TRBV19,-,TRBJ1-6,-,TGTGCCAGTAGTACCACAGGAACCGTCAGCTCCTATAATTCACCCCTCCACTTT,CASSTTGTVSSYNSPLHF
TRBV30,-,TRBJ1-1,once,TGTGCCTGGAACAAGGGGATCATGAACACTGAAGCTTTCTTT,CAWNKGIMNTEAFF
TRBV7-9,-,TRBJ1-1,-,TGTGCCAGCAGCGCGGCGGTGAACACTGAAGCTTTCTTT,CASSAAVNTEAFF
TRBV5-4,TRBD2,TRBJ2-5,-,TGTGCCAGCAGCTTGTCCGCTAGCGGGGGGCAAGAGACCCAGTACTTC,CASSLSASGGQETQYF
TRBV18,-,TRBJ2-1,once,TGTGCCAGCTCACCGCGAAGAATGGCCAATGAGCAGTTCTTC,CASSPRRMANEQFF
TRBV14,TRBD2,TRBJ2-4,-,TGTGCCAGCAGCCCCGGACTAGCGGGGGTCCAAAACATTCAGTACTTC,CASSPGLAGVQNIQYF
TRBV29-1,-,TRBJ2-5,-,TGCAGCGTTGAACTTCAGAGTTCGGGAGAGACCCAGTACTTC,CSVELQSSGETQYF
TRBV9,-,TRBJ1-2,-,TGTGCCAGCAGCGTATCAGTCTATGGCTACACCTTC,CASSVSVYGYTF
TRBV9,-,TRBJ1-4,once,TGTGCCAGCAGCGTAGTCACCAGAAGTGAAAAACTGTTTTTT,CASSVVTRSEKLFF
TRBV28,TRBD2,TRBJ2-3,-,TGTGCCAGCAGTTCCCTCCTCCGGGGGGGCACAGATACGCAGTATTTT,CASSSLLRGGTDTQYF